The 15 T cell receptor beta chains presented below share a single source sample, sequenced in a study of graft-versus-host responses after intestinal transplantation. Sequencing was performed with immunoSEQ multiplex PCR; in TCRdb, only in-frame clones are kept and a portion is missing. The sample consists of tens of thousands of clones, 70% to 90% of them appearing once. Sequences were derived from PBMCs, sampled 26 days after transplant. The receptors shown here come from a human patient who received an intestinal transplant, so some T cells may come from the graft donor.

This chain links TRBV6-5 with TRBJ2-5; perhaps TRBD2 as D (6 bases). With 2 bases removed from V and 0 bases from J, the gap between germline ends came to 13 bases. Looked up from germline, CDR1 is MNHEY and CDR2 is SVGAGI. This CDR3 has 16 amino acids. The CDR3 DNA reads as TGTGCCAGCAGTTACGGGCGGGGAGCGTACCAAGAGACCCAGTACTTC. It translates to CASSYGRGAYQETQYF.

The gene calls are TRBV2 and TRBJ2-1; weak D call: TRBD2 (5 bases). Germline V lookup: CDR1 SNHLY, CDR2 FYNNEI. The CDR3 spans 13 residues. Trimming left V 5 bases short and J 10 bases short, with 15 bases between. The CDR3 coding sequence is TGTGCCAGCAGTTCCGATCTTCCGGGGGAGCAGTTCTTC. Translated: CASSSDLPGEQFF.

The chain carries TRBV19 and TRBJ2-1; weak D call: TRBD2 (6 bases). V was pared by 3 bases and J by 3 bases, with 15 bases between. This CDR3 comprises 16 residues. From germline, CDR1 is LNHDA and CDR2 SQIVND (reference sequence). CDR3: CASSMRVGLGYNEQFF. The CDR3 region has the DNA TGTGCCAGTAGTATGAGAGTGGGACTCGGCTACAATGAGCAGTTCTTC. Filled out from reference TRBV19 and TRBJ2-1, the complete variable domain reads DGGITQSPKYLFRKEGQNVTLSCEQNLNHDAMYWYRQDPGQGLRLIYYSQIVNDFQKGDIAEGYSVSREKKESFPLTVTSAQKNPTAFYLCASSMRVGLGYNEQFFGPGTRLTVL.

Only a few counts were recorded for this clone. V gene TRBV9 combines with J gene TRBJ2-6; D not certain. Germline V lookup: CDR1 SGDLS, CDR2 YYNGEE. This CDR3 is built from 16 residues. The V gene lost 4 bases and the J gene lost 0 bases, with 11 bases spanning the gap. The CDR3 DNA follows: TGTGCCAGCAGCCTCCACATCAGCTCTGGGGCCAACGTCCTGACTTTC. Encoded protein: CASSLHISSGANVLTF.

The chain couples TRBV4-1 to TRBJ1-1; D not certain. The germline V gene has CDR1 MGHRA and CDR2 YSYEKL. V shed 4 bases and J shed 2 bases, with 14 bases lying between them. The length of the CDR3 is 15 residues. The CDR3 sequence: CASSRWRVPNTEAFF. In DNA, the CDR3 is TGCGCCAGCAGCCGTTGGAGGGTTCCAAACACTGAAGCTTTCTTT.

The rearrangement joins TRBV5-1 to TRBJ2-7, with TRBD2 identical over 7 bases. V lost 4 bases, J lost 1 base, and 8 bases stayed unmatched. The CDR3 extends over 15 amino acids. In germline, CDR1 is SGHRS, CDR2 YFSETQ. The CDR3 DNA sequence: TGCGCCAGCAGCCCTGGTGGGGAGGGTTCCTACGAGCAGTACTTC. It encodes CASSPGGEGSYEQYF.

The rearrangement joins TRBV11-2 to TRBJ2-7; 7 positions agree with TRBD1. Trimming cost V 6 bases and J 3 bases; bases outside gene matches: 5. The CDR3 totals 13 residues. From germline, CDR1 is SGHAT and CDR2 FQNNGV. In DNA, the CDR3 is TGTGCCAGCAGTATGACAGGGAACTACGAGCAGTACTTC. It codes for CASSMTGNYEQYF.

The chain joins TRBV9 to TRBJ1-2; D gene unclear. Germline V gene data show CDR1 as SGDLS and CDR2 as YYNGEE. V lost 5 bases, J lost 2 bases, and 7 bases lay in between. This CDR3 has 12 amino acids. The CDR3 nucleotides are TGTGCCAGCAGAGGAGGGAACTATGGCTACACCTTC. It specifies CASRGGNYGYTF.

As DNA, the CDR3 is TGTGCCAGCAGCGACGGACAGGGGAACTATGGCTACACCTTC. It yields the protein CASSDGQGNYGYTF. The chain joins TRBV9 to TRBJ1-2; TRBD1 agrees at 9 bases. The CDR3 covers 14 residues. The V gene end was trimmed by 3 bases and the J gene end by 2 bases; junction bases not matched to a gene: 2. Germline V gene sequence: CDR1 SGDLS, CDR2 YYNGEE.

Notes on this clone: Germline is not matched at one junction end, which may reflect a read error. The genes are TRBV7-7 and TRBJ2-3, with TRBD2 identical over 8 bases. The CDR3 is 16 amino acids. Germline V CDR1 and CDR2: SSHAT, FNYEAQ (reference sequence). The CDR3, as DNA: TGTGCTAGCAGCTTAGGGCGGGGGGCTAGCACAGATACGCAGTATTTT. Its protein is CASSLGRGASTDTQYF.

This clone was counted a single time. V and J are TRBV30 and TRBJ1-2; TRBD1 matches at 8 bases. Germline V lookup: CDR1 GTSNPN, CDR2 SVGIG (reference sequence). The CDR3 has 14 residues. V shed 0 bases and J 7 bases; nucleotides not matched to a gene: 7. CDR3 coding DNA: TGTGCCTGGAGTGTTGGGCAGGGGGCTCCTGGCTACACCTTC. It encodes CAWSVGQGAPGYTF.

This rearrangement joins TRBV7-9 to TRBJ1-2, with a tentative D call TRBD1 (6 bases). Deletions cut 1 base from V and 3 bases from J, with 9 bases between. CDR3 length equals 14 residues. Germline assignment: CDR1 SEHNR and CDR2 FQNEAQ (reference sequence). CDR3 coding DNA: TGTGCCAGCAGCTTAGTTTCAGGGGACTATGGCTACACCTTC. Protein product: CASSLVSGDYGYTF.

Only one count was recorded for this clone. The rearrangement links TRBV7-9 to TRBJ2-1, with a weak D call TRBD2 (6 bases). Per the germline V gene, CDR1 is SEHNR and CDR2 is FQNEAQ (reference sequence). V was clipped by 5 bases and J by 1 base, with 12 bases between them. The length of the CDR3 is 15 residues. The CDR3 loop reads CASSPVGGSYNEQFF. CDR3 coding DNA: TGTGCCAGCAGCCCCGTAGGAGGGTCCTACAATGAGCAGTTCTTC. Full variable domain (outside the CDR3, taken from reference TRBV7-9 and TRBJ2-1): DTGVSQNPRHKITKRGQNVTFRCDPISEHNRLYWYRQTLGQGPEFLTYFQNEAQLEKSRLLSDRFSAERPKGSFSTLEIQRTEQGDSAMYLCASSPVGGSYNEQFFGPGTRLTVL.

Here the CDR3 reads CASSFPGKETQYF. As DNA, the CDR3 is TGTGCCAGCAGCTTCCCAGGGAAAGAGACCCAGTACTTC. The chain carries TRBV5-8 and TRBJ2-5, with D perhaps TRBD1 (5 bases). Trimming shortened V by 2 bases and J by 3 bases, and 8 bases separated the two germline ends. Germline V gene sequence: CDR1 SGHTS, CDR2 YDEGEE. The CDR3 totals 13 residues.

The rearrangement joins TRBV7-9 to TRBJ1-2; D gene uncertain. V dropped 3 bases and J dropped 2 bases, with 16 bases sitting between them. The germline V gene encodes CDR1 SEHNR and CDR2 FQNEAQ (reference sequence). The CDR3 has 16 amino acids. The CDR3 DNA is TGTGCCAGCAGCTTGATAGACGGGGTATACAACTATGGCTACACCTTC. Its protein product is CASSLIDGVYNYGYTF.